The 20 T cell receptor beta chains below come from one sample, sequenced in a study of cytomegalovirus exposure and HLA in healthy donors. The PCR contained 60 Vbeta and 13 Jbeta primers. The table came from immunoSEQ multiplex PCR; TCRdb's copy has only in-frame clones and leaves some out. This sample has 100,000 to 150,000 clones, with more than 15% found just once. The source material was PBMCs. All receptors derive from a female donor in good health and CMV-seropositive.

The rearrangement uses TRBV10-3 and TRBJ2-3; 9 nucleotides align to TRBD1. V lost 4 bases and J lost 4; bases outside the gene matches: 6. The CDR3 is 15 residues long. Germline CDR1 reads ENHRY; CDR2 reads SYGVKD. CDR3: CAISGRGQGSDTQYF. CDR3 DNA sequence: TGTGCCATCAGTGGCCGGGGACAGGGATCAGATACGCAGTATTTT.

This clone has just one count. V gene TRBV19 combines with J gene TRBJ2-3, with 10 bases aligning to TRBD1. CDR1 is LNHDA and CDR2 is SQIVND in the germline V gene (reference sequence). V dropped 4 bases and J dropped 5; count of bases not matched to a gene: 12. CDR3 length: 17 residues. In DNA, the CDR3 is TGTGCCAGTAGTAAAAGAACTCCGGGACAGGGGAAAGATACGCAGTATTTT. It codes for CASSKRTPGQGKDTQYF.

V usage is TRBV7-2 and J usage is TRBJ2-5, with 8 bases lining up with TRBD1. The CDR3 contains 13 residues. Per the germline V gene, CDR1 is SGHTA and CDR2 is FQGNSA. Trimming took 5 bases from V and 3 from J; bases not matched to a gene: 2. CDR3 region: CASSMDREETQYF. The CDR3 coding sequence is TGTGCCAGCAGCATGGACAGGGAAGAGACCCAGTACTTC.

This clone was counted a few times. The chain employs TRBV5-1 and TRBJ1-4; no definite D call. The V gene's germline CDR1 is SGHRS and CDR2 YFSETQ. This CDR3 spans 14 amino acids. Deletions cut 3 bases from V and 2 bases from J, with 8 bases between. Here the CDR3 reads CASSSGVTNEKLFF. DNA of the CDR3: TGCGCCAGCAGCTCAGGCGTTACTAATGAAAAACTGTTTTTT.

The chain uses TRBV19 and TRBJ1-2, with D tentatively TRBD1 (6 bases). V shed 6 bases and J shed 3 bases, with 14 bases lying between them. CDR3 length: 14 amino acids. CDR1 is LNHDA and CDR2 is SQIVND in the germline V gene (reference sequence). CDR3 sequence: CASRLTGFDYGYTF. The CDR3 DNA sequence: TGTGCCAGTAGGTTAACAGGGTTCGACTATGGCTACACCTTC.

This clone was counted only a few times. The gene calls are TRBV19 and TRBJ2-5; TRBD1 agrees at 7 bases. Germline CDR1 and CDR2: LNHDA and SQIVND (reference sequence). The CDR3 length is 14 residues. J gave up 2 bases and V 7 bases, and 7 bases lay outside the gene matches. In DNA form, the CDR3 reads TGTGCCAGTAATACAGGGACAGATCAAGAGACCCAGTACTTC. It specifies CASNTGTDQETQYF.

This clone was observed a few times. This chain uses TRBV30 with TRBJ1-1; no reliable D call. CDR1 is GTSNPN, CDR2 SVGIG, per germline (reference sequence). V lost 3 bases, J lost 6 bases, and 11 bases lay in between. The CDR3 loop spans 12 amino acids. CDR3 region: CAWRGFYPEAFF. The CDR3 DNA sequence: TGTGCCTGGAGGGGCTTTTACCCTGAAGCTTTCTTT.

This clone has only one observation. The genes are TRBV4-2 and TRBJ2-3; D may be TRBD2 (6 bases). The germline V gene encodes CDR1 LGHNA and CDR2 YNFKEQ. V dropped 3 bases and J dropped 4 bases, with 17 bases sitting between them. The CDR3 has 16 amino acids. CDR3 DNA: TGTGCCAGCAGCCAGGTTGTAGCGGAAACCGCAGATACGCAGTATTTT. Residues: CASSQVVAETADTQYF.

This clone was picked up a small number of times. The CDR3 region is CASSQDPGTGLFYGYTF. The CDR3 DNA reads TGCGCCAGCAGCCAAGATCCTGGGACAGGCCTCTTCTATGGCTACACCTTC. The chain couples TRBV4-1 to TRBJ1-2; TRBD1 matches 8 bases. This CDR3 region has 17 residues. Germline-derived CDR1 and CDR2 are MGHRA and YSYEKL. V was clipped by 0 bases and J by 4 bases; unmatched bases: 10.

The genes are TRBV30 and TRBJ1-1; D gene unclear. The CDR3 is made up of 15 amino acids. Germline loops: CDR1 GTSNPN, CDR2 SVGIG (reference sequence). V was shortened by 3 bases and J by 0 bases, with 14 bases between the two germline ends. The CDR3 loop reads CAWSPGSTMNTEAFF. The CDR3 nucleotides are TGTGCCTGGAGCCCCGGGAGTACGATGAACACTGAAGCTTTCTTT.

This clone has more than one count but fewer than ten. The rearrangement uses TRBV5-4 and TRBJ2-1; 7 nucleotides match TRBD2. This CDR3 has 15 residues. Germline CDR1 is SGHNT and CDR2 is YYREEE (reference sequence). J was trimmed by 3 bases and V by 1 base; bases with no gene match: 4. The CDR3: CASSLWLADYNEQFF. CDR3 DNA sequence: TGTGCCAGCAGCTTGTGGCTAGCGGACTACAATGAGCAGTTCTTC.

The chain recombines TRBV6-5 with TRBJ2-5; 8 positions agree with TRBD2. J lost 4 bases, V lost 6 bases, and 4 bases had no gene match. Germline V CDR1 and CDR2: MNHEY, SVGAGI. The CDR3 loop spans 13 amino acids. CDR3 nucleotide sequence: TGTGCCAGCAGCCGGGAGGGTCCAGAGACCCAGTACTTC. As protein: CASSREGPETQYF.

This clone was counted between two and nine times. The chain links TRBV6-5 to TRBJ2-7; TRBD1 is a possible D gene (6 bases). The V and J ends lost 5 bases and 3 bases respectively, with 17 bases between them. The CDR3 has 15 residues. Germline CDR1 and CDR2: MNHEY and SVGAGI. The DNA for the CDR3 is TGTGCCAGCAGTAGCTCGGGACATAGTTTCTACGAGCAGTACTTC. Translated, it gives CASSSSGHSFYEQYF.

The rearrangement uses TRBV5-1 and TRBJ2-5; 9 positions agree with TRBD2. V gave up 0 bases and J gave up 2 bases; unmatched junction bases: 8. The CDR3 contains 17 residues. CDR1 is SGHRS, CDR2 YFSETQ, per germline. In DNA, the CDR3 is TGCGCCAGCAGCTTGGCGGTAGCGGGAGACGGACAAGAGACCCAGTACTTC. This encodes CASSLAVAGDGQETQYF.

The sample holds one count of this clone. V and J are TRBV7-2 and TRBJ2-7; possible D gene TRBD2, 5 bases. Trimming cost V 5 bases and J 4 bases, with 21 bases left between them. The CDR3 consists of 16 residues. The germline V gene encodes CDR1 SGHTA and CDR2 FQGNSA. CDR3 in amino acids: CASSPPGRPRGYEQYF. The CDR3 region has the DNA TGTGCCAGCAGCCCCCCGGGCCGTCCCCGAGGGTACGAGCAGTACTTC. Drawing the rest from reference TRBV7-2 and TRBJ2-7, the complete variable domain is GAGVSQSPSNKVTEKGKDVELRCDPISGHTALYWYRQSLGQGLEFLIYFQGNSAPDKSGLPSDRFSAERTGGSVSTLTIQRTQQEDSAVYLCASSPPGRPRGYEQYFGPGTRLTVT.

This clone showed up just a few times. DNA for the CDR3: TGCGCCAGCAGCCCATTGGGGGGGACTAACTATGGCTACACCTTC. Its protein product is CASSPLGGTNYGYTF. V and J are TRBV5-1 and TRBJ1-2, with D possibly matching TRBD1 (5 bases). Germline-derived CDR1 and CDR2 are SGHRS and YFSETQ. V was shortened by 4 bases and J by 0 bases, with 13 bases between the two germline ends. The CDR3 is 15 residues long.

This clone was detected only a few times. The V call is TRBV25-1, the J call TRBJ1-1; D possibly corresponds to TRBD1 (5 bases). Looked up from germline, CDR1 is MGHDK and CDR2 is SYGVNS. V dropped 1 base and J dropped 4 bases, with 13 bases sitting between them. This CDR3 comprises 15 residues. The CDR3 nucleotides read TGTGCCAGCAGTGAATGGGGGGGTTACCTCACTGAAGCTTTCTTT. Translation: CASSEWGGYLTEAFF.

This clone has more than one count but fewer than ten. CDR3 nucleotides: TGTGCCAGCAGCAACTTAATGGGACTAGCTGAAGAGACCCAGTACTTC. It specifies CASSNLMGLAEETQYF. The J gene is TRBJ2-5, the V gene TRBV9, with TRBD2 matching over 9 bases. The CDR3 loop spans 16 amino acids. V was clipped by 4 bases and J by 3 bases; unmatched bases: 10. In germline, CDR1 is SGDLS, CDR2 YYNGEE.

The sample holds a few counts of this clone. The CDR3, as DNA: TGTGCCAGCAGTCGGACTAGGGCGAGCTCCTACAATGAGCAGTTCTTC. This translates into CASSRTRASSYNEQFF. This chain uses TRBV14 with TRBJ2-1; 7 bases align to TRBD2. Germline-derived CDR1 and CDR2 are SGHDN and FVKESK. The CDR3 loop spans 16 amino acids. Trimming at V came to 6 bases and at J to 0 bases, leaving 8 bases not matched to a gene.

This sequence joins TRBV30 and TRBJ1-1; 7 bases fit TRBD1. The CDR3 consists of 14 residues. V lost 4 bases and J lost 8; bases outside the gene matches: 13. The germline gives CDR1 GTSNPN, CDR2 SVGIG (reference sequence). CDR3 nucleotide sequence: TGTGCCTGGACCCTGAGGGGGCCGCCTATAGAAGCTTTCTTT. This encodes CAWTLRGPPIEAFF.